This T cell receptor beta chain was profiled in a study of blood T cell repertoires in COVID-19. In the study overall: COVID-19 samples collected from the United States, Italy and Spain covered acute and convalescent phases.

Original methodology: Researchers report that nucleated cell counts were estimated from reference gene primer amplification. The protocol was immunoSEQ multiplex PCR, while the TCRdb copy is restricted to in-frame clones and leaves out a portion. That table furnishes V, J and clone size, whereas the DNA furnished D and trimming. The table lists around 130,000 clones, approximately 82% of them singletons. Germline CDR1 and CDR2: MNHEY and SVGAGI. The V end lost 0 bases, the J end lost 5 bases, and 14 bases lay between the germline ends. This CDR3 is 16 amino acids long. The genes are TRBV6-5 and TRBJ2-1; possibly TRBD2 for D (7 bases). The receptor was derived from a man aged 35 to 55 with active or convalescent COVID-19. Sequencing was done on a sample of peripheral blood. CDR3 sequence: CASSYSEGGPNNEQFF. CDR3 bases: TGTGCCAGCAGTTACTCGGAGGGGGGGCCAAACAATGAGCAGTTCTTC.